The clone carrying this T cell receptor (beta chain) occurred many times. Its specificity is unknown. The data belong to a study of beta chain features in type 1 diabetes. Notes on the study in general: More deletions and fewer insertions at VDJ junctions were found in patients with type 1 diabetes. Shortening that was moderate but significant affected the TCRB CDR3s of Type 1 diabetes patients in all four CD4+ subsets.

The CDR3 runs to 16 residues. The germline CDR1 and CDR2 sequences are SGHRS and YFSETQ. Trimming left V 2 bases short and J 0 bases short, with 11 bases between. Every bit of the isolated RNA underwent reverse transcription, so sequencing read expressed TCRB transcripts. Data came from immunoSEQ multiplex PCR; TCRdb stores just in-frame clones and leaves some out. The sample contains a few hundred thousand clones, over 9% of which appear only once. V and J are TRBV5-1 and TRBJ2-2, with D unclear. The receptor comes from a man aged 25-45 years with type 1 diabetes. Sequencing was carried out using central memory CD4+ T cells from blood. The CDR3 DNA reads TGCGCCAGCAGCTTCGTCATGCCCGCGAACACCGGGGAGCTGTTTTTT. It specifies CASSFVMPANTGELFF.